A single sample is the source of the 32 T cell receptor beta chains below, sequenced in a study of TIL therapy for anti-PD-1-resistant metastatic lung cancer. Time point meaning: pre-treatment sample, taken before nivolumab and TIL therapy. Tumor tissue came from excised metastases, mostly pleural nodules or supraclavicular lymph nodes. The libraries were made with immunoSEQ v3. Sequencing used immunoSEQ multiplex PCR; TCRdb keeps in-frame clones, though not all of them. Among 7,000 to 9,000 clones listed, nearly 75% were seen once. The sequenced sample was tumor tissue, obtained at baseline. These receptors were taken from a person between 25 and 80 years old with non-small cell lung cancer.

The chain uses TRBV2 and TRBJ2-3; possible D gene TRBD2, 5 bases. CDR1 and CDR2 (germline): SNHLY, FYNNEI. Trimming stripped 7 bases from V and 4 bases from J, with 15 bases between. CDR3 size: 14 residues. CDR3 DNA sequence: TGTGCCAGCAAATGGACTCAATCATCAGATACGCAGTATTTT. Translation: CASKWTQSSDTQYF.

This clone was counted once. V is TRBV28 and J is TRBJ1-1, with TRBD1 matching 9 bases. The ends lost 7 bases at V and 11 bases at J; junction bases unmatched: 11. Germline values: CDR1 MDHEN, CDR2 SYDVKM. This CDR3 region has 13 residues. CDR3 residues: CASIPTGGASAFF. CDR3 bases: TGTGCCAGCATCCCAACAGGGGGCGCGAGTGCTTTCTTT.

The rearrangement uses TRBV6-5 and TRBJ2-4; D might be TRBD1 (6 bases). This CDR3 is 14 amino acids long. The germline V gene has CDR1 MNHEY and CDR2 SVGAGI. The ends were cut back, 6 bases at V and 6 bases at J, with 15 bases in the middle. CDR3 sequence: CASRENRVANIQYF. DNA for the CDR3: TGTGCCAGCAGGGAAAACAGGGTTGCAAACATTCAGTACTTC.

The gene calls are TRBV7-3 and TRBJ2-5; TRBD2 is a possible D gene (6 bases). The DNA matches TRBJ2-7 better at its end, which makes the J call doubtful. The CDR3 is 15 residues long. CDR1 is SGHTA, CDR2 FQGTGA, per germline. The CDR3 nucleotides are TGTGCCAGCAGCGTAGGGCCCGGACTACCCTACGAGCAGTACTTC. It yields the protein CASSVGPGLPYEQYF.

The genes are TRBV5-1 and TRBJ1-3; D not certain. V lost 4 bases, J lost 0 bases, and 11 bases lay in between. The CDR3 runs 15 residues. CDR1 and CDR2 (germline): SGHRS, YFSETQ. The CDR3 protein is CASSVDGSSGNTIYF. Here the CDR3 DNA reads TGCGCCAGCAGCGTGGACGGGAGCTCTGGAAACACCATATATTTT. Filled out from reference TRBV5-1 and TRBJ1-3, the complete variable domain reads KAGVTQTPRYLIKTRGQQVTLSCSPISGHRSVSWYQQTPGQGLQFLFEYFSETQRNKGNFPGRFSGRQFSNSRSEMNVSTLELGDSALYLCASSVDGSSGNTIYFGEGSWLTVV.

The chain has TRBV7-2 and TRBJ2-1; D gene unclear. Germline values: CDR1 SGHTA, CDR2 FQGNSA. CDR3 length: 13 amino acids. V lost 2 bases and J lost 7, with 9 bases in between. CDR3: CASSLNKGNEQFF. The DNA of the CDR3 is TGTGCCAGCAGCTTAAATAAGGGAAATGAGCAGTTCTTC.

The chain is built from TRBV2 and TRBJ2-5; TRBD1 is a possible D gene (5 bases). With the DNA end fitting TRBJ2-7 better, the J assignment may be wrong. The CDR3 is 12 residues long. Germline CDR1 SNHLY, CDR2 FYNNEI. The CDR3 loop is CASSEVGAEQYF. CDR3 DNA sequence: TGTGCCAGCAGTGAAGTAGGGGCCGAGCAGTACTTC.

CDR3 nucleotides: TGTGCCAGCAGCCGGACAGATACGCAGTATTTT. Translating gives CASSRTDTQYF. The V gene is TRBV28, the J gene TRBJ2-3; D call uncertain. V was pared by 6 bases and J by 3 bases, with 4 bases between. This CDR3 region has 11 residues. Germline CDR1 reads MDHEN; CDR2 reads SYDVKM.

This chain joins TRBV4-2 and TRBJ2-5; D remains ambiguous. V was shortened by 1 base and J by 4 bases, with 16 bases between the two germline ends. The CDR3 has 16 residues. The germline CDR1 and CDR2 sequences are LGHNA and YNFKEQ. Here the CDR3 DNA reads TGTGCCAGCAGCCAAGTATCAGCCGGGTGGGGAGAGACCCAGTACTTC. Translating it yields CASSQVSAGWGETQYF.

The J gene is TRBJ2-1, the V gene TRBV6-5, with D possibly being TRBD1 or TRBD2 (5 bases each). Trimming pared 4 bases from V and 15 bases from J, leaving 16 bases between. This CDR3 has 12 amino acids. Looked up from germline, CDR1 is MNHEY and CDR2 is SVGAGI. The CDR3 region is CASSFPGARLFF. CDR3 coding DNA: TGTGCCAGCAGTTTTCCCGGGGCTAGACTGTTCTTC.

This rearrangement joins TRBV5-8 to TRBJ2-5; 7 nucleotides match TRBD2. This CDR3 region has 16 residues. CDR1 is SGHTS, CDR2 YDEGEE, per germline. The J segment lost 1 base and the V segment lost 4 bases, leaving 10 bases of the junction unmatched. Here the CDR3 reads CASSQGGTGAQETQYF. The CDR3 nucleotides read TGTGCCAGCAGCCAGGGAGGGACCGGAGCCCAAGAGACCCAGTACTTC. The complete variable domain, with remaining parts taken from reference TRBV5-8 and TRBJ2-5, reads EAGVTQSPTHLIKTRGQQATLRCSPISGHTSVYWYQQALGLGLQFLLWYDEGEERNRGNFPPRFSGRQFPNYSSELNVNALELEDSALYLCASSQGGTGAQETQYFGPGTRLLVL.

The rearrangement links TRBV14 to TRBJ2-5; 7 bases line up with TRBD2. This CDR3 has 13 amino acids. CDR1 and CDR2 from the germline V gene are SGHDN and FVKESK. With V trimmed by 6 bases and J by 7 bases, 8 bases remained unmatched. The DNA for the CDR3 is TGTGCCAGCAGTCGGTCGGGAGGAGCGACCCAGTACTTC. It yields the protein CASSRSGGATQYF.

This clone appeared a single time. The chain recombines TRBV5-1 with TRBJ2-3, with D perhaps TRBD1 (6 bases). V gave up 0 bases and J gave up 1 base, with 9 bases separating them. Germline lookup yields CDR1 SGHRS and CDR2 YFSETQ. The CDR3 has 15 amino acids. Here the CDR3 DNA reads TGCGCCAGCAGCTTGGTGGCAGGGGGCACAGATACGCAGTATTTT. It specifies CASSLVAGGTDTQYF.

This clone was seen more than once but under ten times. This chain connects TRBV9 to TRBJ2-2; 7 bases match TRBD2. CDR1 SGDLS and CDR2 YYNGEE come from the germline V gene. J gave up 6 bases and V 4 bases, and 9 bases lay outside the gene matches. CDR3 size: 15 residues. CDR3 sequence reads: CASSFETSSPGELFF. CDR3 coding DNA: TGTGCCAGCAGCTTCGAGACTAGCAGCCCCGGGGAGCTGTTTTTT.

This chain uses TRBV28 with TRBJ1-2; D gene ambiguous. This CDR3 has 14 amino acids. The germline V gene encodes CDR1 MDHEN and CDR2 SYDVKM. V lost 5 bases and J 8 bases, leaving 18 bases between the germline ends. CDR3 region: CASSIPSNRRGYTF. The CDR3 nucleotides read TGTGCCAGCAGTATTCCGTCCAACCGGAGGGGCTACACCTTC.

This clone was counted a few times. This chain uses TRBV5-4 with TRBJ2-1; 7 bases align to TRBD2. This CDR3 region has 14 residues. Germline V CDR1 and CDR2: SGHNT, YYREEE (reference sequence). Trimming removed 0 bases from V and 5 bases from J; junction bases left unmatched: 2. This chain's CDR3 is CASSLGLANNEQFF. DNA of the CDR3: TGTGCCAGCAGCTTGGGACTAGCAAACAATGAGCAGTTCTTC. The full variable domain, its missing parts supplied by reference TRBV5-4 and TRBJ2-1, is ETGVTQSPTHLIKTRGQQVTLRCSSQSGHNTVSWYQQALGQGPQFIFQYYREEENGRGNFPPRFSGLQFPNYSSELNVNALELDDSALYLCASSLGLANNEQFFGPGTRLTVL.

This clone was observed once. This chain uses TRBV19 with TRBJ1-2, with D possibly being TRBD1 (5 bases). V was trimmed by 6 bases and J by 0 bases, leaving 23 bases between them. Per the germline V gene, CDR1 is LNHDA and CDR2 is SQIVND (reference sequence). The CDR3 totals 18 residues. CDR3 in amino acids: CASSLRSGTALTNYGYTF. The DNA of the CDR3 is TGTGCCAGTAGCCTTCGATCCGGGACCGCCCTTACTAACTATGGCTACACCTTC.

This clone was counted between two and nine times. The chain links TRBV19 to TRBJ1-1; D unresolved. CDR3 length: 14 amino acids. Germline lookup yields CDR1 LNHDA and CDR2 SQIVND (reference sequence). Trimming took 5 bases from V and 5 from J, leaving 15 bases between them. The CDR3, as DNA: TGTGCCAGTAGTGTACAAGGGCGGGGAACTGAAGCTTTCTTT. It codes for CASSVQGRGTEAFF.

This rearrangement joins TRBV5-1 to TRBJ2-1; perhaps TRBD1 as D (7 bases). The CDR3 consists of 14 residues. Germline CDR1 and CDR2: SGHRS and YFSETQ. V was cut by 2 bases and J by 8 bases, with 14 bases left in between. The CDR3 reads CASSFQGGEYEQFF. DNA for the CDR3: TGCGCCAGCAGCTTCCAGGGGGGAGAGTATGAGCAGTTCTTC.

The genes are TRBV14 and TRBJ2-2, with D unclear. Germline V gene lookup returns CDR1 SGHDN and CDR2 FVKESK. The ends were cut back, 4 bases at V and 7 bases at J, with 19 bases in the middle. This CDR3 is built from 16 residues. The CDR3 DNA follows: TGTGCCAGCAGCCTTGGACGGATCCAGGTTCACGGGGAGCTGTTTTTT. Protein: CASSLGRIQVHGELFF.

This clone was seen only once. V is TRBV11-2 and J is TRBJ2-7; 9 nucleotides match TRBD1. There are 15 residues in the CDR3. Per germline, CDR1 SGHAT and CDR2 FQNNGV. V shed 5 bases and J 7 bases; nucleotides not matched to a gene: 12. The CDR3: CASSPEDRGYREQYF. The DNA of the CDR3 is TGTGCCAGCAGCCCCGAGGACAGGGGCTACCGGGAGCAGTACTTC.

The rearrangement joins TRBV5-6 to TRBJ2-7; D call uncertain. Germline V gene sequence: CDR1 SGHDT, CDR2 YYEEEE. V shed 5 bases and J shed 2 bases, with 14 bases lying between them. The CDR3 length is 14 residues. The CDR3 loop reads CASSPIDRPYEQYF. As DNA, the CDR3 is TGTGCCAGCAGTCCGATAGACCGCCCCTACGAGCAGTACTTC.

The rearrangement links TRBV18 to TRBJ2-1; TRBD1 or TRBD2 may be the D gene (5 bases each). Between the trimmed V and J ends, which lost 5 bases and 12 bases, there was a span of 20 bases. CDR1 is KGHSH, CDR2 LQKENI, per germline. The CDR3 extends over 14 amino acids. The CDR3: CASSTGTATMGQFF. CDR3 sequence (DNA): TGTGCCAGCTCAACCGGGACGGCGACAATGGGGCAGTTCTTC.

This chain connects TRBV19 to TRBJ2-1, with 8 bases identical to TRBD2. The CDR3 totals 15 residues. The germline CDR1 and CDR2 sequences are LNHDA and SQIVND (reference sequence). The J segment lost 7 bases and the V segment lost 6 bases, leaving 11 bases of the junction unmatched. The CDR3 sequence is CASSMTGGALNEQFF. In DNA, the CDR3 is TGTGCCAGTAGCATGACCGGGGGGGCTCTTAATGAGCAGTTCTTC.

The chain has TRBV5-6 and TRBJ2-7; the D call may be TRBD1 or TRBD2 (5 bases each). The ends were cut back, 0 bases at V and 5 bases at J, with 6 bases in the middle. The CDR3 has 12 residues. CDR1 SGHDT and CDR2 YYEEEE come from the germline V gene. CDR3 protein: CASSLGGDEQYF. DNA for the CDR3: TGTGCCAGCAGCTTGGGAGGGGACGAGCAGTACTTC.

In its sample, this clone was seen once. The J gene is TRBJ1-3, the V gene TRBV5-1, with 7 bases identical to TRBD1. The CDR3 covers 16 residues. Germline CDR1 is SGHRS and CDR2 is YFSETQ. V trimming: 5 bases; J trimming: 1 base; junction bases outside the gene matches: 9. Here the CDR3 DNA reads TGCGCCAGCAGGGCCTGGGACAGTGGGTCTGGAAACACCATATATTTT. Protein: CASRAWDSGSGNTIYF.

This clone was seen a handful of times. V and J are TRBV19 and TRBJ2-1; 10 bases line up with TRBD2. J lost 6 bases, V lost 5 bases, and 10 bases had no gene match. Germline values: CDR1 LNHDA, CDR2 SQIVND (reference sequence). This CDR3 is built from 16 residues. This CDR3 reads CASSGFSGGASNEQFF. As DNA, the CDR3 is TGTGCCAGTAGTGGATTCAGCGGGGGGGCCAGCAATGAGCAGTTCTTC.

The chain recombines TRBV7-2 with TRBJ1-2, with 8 positions matching TRBD1. With V trimmed by 2 bases and J by 4 bases, 3 bases remained unmatched. Germline values: CDR1 SGHTA, CDR2 FQGNSA. This CDR3 contains 14 residues. Here the CDR3 DNA reads TGTGCCAGCAGCTTATCAGGGGGCAGCTATGGCTACACCTTC. Translating gives CASSLSGGSYGYTF. The variable domain in full, completed from reference TRBV7-2 and TRBJ1-2, reads GAGVSQSPSNKVTEKGKDVELRCDPISGHTALYWYRQSLGQGLEFLIYFQGNSAPDKSGLPSDRFSAERTGGSVSTLTIQRTQQEDSAVYLCASSLSGGSYGYTFGSGTRLTVV.

The J gene is TRBJ2-1, the V gene TRBV19; D call uncertain. This CDR3 region has 14 residues. The V and J ends lost 3 bases and 5 bases respectively, with 11 bases between them. Per the germline V gene, CDR1 is LNHDA and CDR2 is SQIVND (reference sequence). CDR3 sequence (DNA): TGTGCCAGTAGTATCGGTGTTGTTAACAATGAGCAGTTCTTC. It encodes CASSIGVVNNEQFF. The full variable domain, in which reference TRBV19 and TRBJ2-1 provide the parts outside the CDR3, is DGGITQSPKYLFRKEGQNVTLSCEQNLNHDAMYWYRQDPGQGLRLIYYSQIVNDFQKGDIAEGYSVSREKKESFPLTVTSAQKNPTAFYLCASSIGVVNNEQFFGPGTRLTVL.

This chain links TRBV7-2 with TRBJ1-4, with 11 bases matching TRBD1. The CDR3 contains 15 residues. From germline, CDR1 is SGHTA and CDR2 FQGNSA. V dropped 5 bases and J dropped 7; count of bases not matched to a gene: 6. CDR3 protein: CASSDSGTGGEKLFF. As DNA, the CDR3 is TGTGCCAGCAGCGACTCCGGGACAGGGGGTGAAAAACTGTTTTTT.

The chain uses TRBV6-1 and TRBJ1-5; D gene uncertain. This CDR3 has 15 residues. Trimming removed 8 bases from V and 0 bases from J, with 14 bases in between. Per the germline V gene, CDR1 is MNHNS and CDR2 is SASEGT. The chain's CDR3 is CASAPNRYSNQPQHF. The CDR3 nucleotides are TGTGCCAGCGCCCCCAACCGTTATAGCAATCAGCCCCAGCATTTT.

The chain uses TRBV2 and TRBJ1-5, with D possibly being TRBD1 (6 bases). V was pared by 8 bases and J by 7 bases, with 21 bases between. This CDR3 comprises 15 residues. Germline CDR1 SNHLY, CDR2 FYNNEI. The CDR3 sequence is CASGSYTGTRQPQHF. In DNA form, the CDR3 reads TGTGCCAGCGGCTCATATACAGGGACGCGGCAGCCCCAGCATTTT.